The rows below give T cell receptor beta chains drawn from one sample of a study of blood T cell repertoires in COVID-19. Method: immunoSEQ multiplex PCR; TCRdb's copy keeps in-frame clones and lacks some. The sample holds about 250,000 clones; approximately 90% are singletons and the top ten take around 3%. Sequenced sample: peripheral blood. Receptor source: a man between 18 and 29 years old with active or convalescent COVID-19. The CDR3 runs from the conserved cysteine through the conserved F or W. Fields, in order: J gene, D gene, clone size, V gene, CDR3 protein, CDR3 DNA. A D gene is named only where the DNA matches it firmly. Where a row states a size, it is once, few, many or the class of an expanded clone; other rows omit it.

J: TRBJ1-1; D: TRBD1; size: few; V: TRBV18; CDR3: CASLGDRYTEAFF; DNA: TGTGCCAGCCTCGGGGACAGATACACTGAAGCTTTCTTT
J: TRBJ1-6; D: TRBD1; size: NA; V: TRBV5-8; CDR3: CASSLGQGRNSPLHF; DNA: TGTGCCAGCAGCTTGGGACAGGGGCGGAATTCACCCCTCCACTTT
J: TRBJ1-1; D: TRBD1; size: NA; V: TRBV6-5; CDR3: CASSYSIGGTGEAFF; DNA: TGTGCCAGCAGTTACTCAATAGGGGGCACTGGTGAAGCTTTCTTT
J: TRBJ1-2; D: TRBD1; size: NA; V: TRBV7-8; CDR3: CASSPDRSGYTF; DNA: TGTGCCAGCAGCCCGGACAGGTCTGGCTACACCTTC
J: TRBJ2-1; D: TRBD1; size: NA; V: TRBV6-5; CDR3: CASRHKQGTYNEQFF; DNA: TGTGCCAGCAGACACAAACAGGGGACCTACAATGAGCAGTTCTTC
J: TRBJ1-3; D: NA; size: few; V: TRBV19; CDR3: CASSGGSGNTIYF; DNA: TGTGCCAGTTCAGGCGGGTCCGGAAACACCATATATTTT
J: TRBJ1-1; D: TRBD1; size: NA; V: TRBV7-9; CDR3: CASSPRTGGAYTEAFF; DNA: TGTGCCAGCAGCCCCCGGACAGGGGGCGCGTACACTGAAGCTTTCTTT
J: TRBJ1-2; D: NA; size: NA; V: TRBV7-2; CDR3: CASSQANNRENGYTF; DNA: TGTGCCAGCAGCCAAGCGAATAACAGGGAAAATGGCTACACCTTC
J: TRBJ1-3; D: NA; size: NA; V: TRBV9; CDR3: CASSVAGSGLGNTIYF; DNA: TGTGCCAGCAGCGTAGCCGGCAGCGGACTTGGAAACACCATATATTTT
J: TRBJ2-7; D: TRBD1; size: NA; V: TRBV10-3; CDR3: CAISDPVKTGDYEQYF; DNA: TGTGCCATCAGTGACCCCGTAAAGACAGGGGACTACGAGCAGTACTTC
J: TRBJ2-7; D: TRBD2; size: NA; V: TRBV4-2; CDR3: CASSQLSGTSDPYEQYF; DNA: TGTGCCAGCAGCCAGCTGTCCGGGACTAGCGACCCCTACGAGCAGTACTTC
J: TRBJ1-1; D: NA; size: NA; V: TRBV18; CDR3: CASSPGGPMNTEAFF; DNA: TGTGCCAGCTCACCCGGCGGTCCTATGAACACTGAAGCTTTCTTT
J: TRBJ1-1; D: NA; size: NA; V: TRBV5-4; CDR3: CASSWGGGEAFF; DNA: TGTGCCAGCAGCTGGGGGGGTGGTGAAGCTTTCTTT
J: TRBJ2-7; D: NA; size: once; V: TRBV5-1; CDR3: CASSEPTGPLSYEQYF; DNA: TGCGCCAGCAGCGAACCGACAGGCCCACTCTCCTACGAGCAGTACTTC
J: TRBJ2-7; D: NA; size: NA; V: TRBV5-8; CDR3: CASTRLYRGLPYEQYF; DNA: TGTGCCAGCACCAGACTGTACAGGGGACTCCCCTACGAGCAGTACTTC
J: TRBJ2-3; D: NA; size: few; V: TRBV18; CDR3: CASSPRGDTQYF; DNA: TGTGCCAGCTCACCCAGGGGAGATACGCAGTATTTT
J: TRBJ1-4; D: NA; size: NA; V: TRBV18; CDR3: CASSRDSANEKLFF; DNA: TGTGCCAGCTCACGTGACAGTGCCAATGAAAAACTGTTTTTT
J: TRBJ2-1; D: TRBD2; size: NA; V: TRBV19; CDR3: CASSGAGGSSYNEQFF; DNA: TGTGCCAGTAGTGGCGCGGGGGGGAGCTCCTACAATGAGCAGTTCTTC
J: TRBJ2-2; D: TRBD1; size: NA; V: TRBV9; CDR3: CASSSYRDRGPGELFF; DNA: TGTGCCAGCAGCTCATACCGGGACAGGGGTCCCGGGGAGCTGTTTTTT
J: TRBJ1-1; D: NA; size: NA; V: TRBV5-4; CDR3: CALGGNTEAFF; DNA: TGTGCGTTAGGGGGGAACACTGAAGCTTTCTTT
J: TRBJ2-1; D: NA; size: NA; V: TRBV21-1; CDR3: CASTLGGVVQFF; DNA: TGTGCCAGCACCCTGGGGGGGGTCGTGCAGTTCTTC
J: TRBJ2-1; D: TRBD1; size: once; V: TRBV9; CDR3: CASSVAATGAANEQFF; DNA: TGTGCCAGCAGCGTAGCTGCGACAGGGGCGGCCAATGAGCAGTTCTTC
J: TRBJ1-4; D: NA; size: once; V: TRBV6-5; CDR3: CASSYQATNEKLFF; DNA: TGTGCCAGCAGTTACCAGGCAACTAATGAAAAACTGTTTTTT
J: TRBJ2-1; D: NA; size: NA; V: TRBV18; CDR3: CASSPTSPSSYNEQFF; DNA: TGTGCCAGCTCACCAACTAGCCCGAGCTCCTACAATGAGCAGTTCTTC
J: TRBJ2-1; D: TRBD1; size: NA; V: TRBV7-9; CDR3: CASSRDSSYNEQFF; DNA: TGTGCCAGCAGCCGGGACAGCTCCTACAATGAGCAGTTCTTC
J: TRBJ2-2; D: TRBD2; size: once; V: TRBV7-7; CDR3: CASSLDGGDGELFF; DNA: TGTGCTAGCAGCTTAGACGGGGGGGACGGGGAGCTGTTTTTT
J: TRBJ2-5; D: TRBD2; size: NA; V: TRBV5-1; CDR3: CASSLGLAGVGETQYF; DNA: TGCGCCAGCAGCTTGGGGCTAGCGGGAGTGGGCGAGACCCAGTACTTC
J: TRBJ2-2; D: NA; size: NA; V: TRBV7-6; CDR3: CASSLTGENTGELFF; DNA: TGTGCCAGCAGCTTGACAGGAGAGAACACCGGGGAGCTGTTTTTT
J: TRBJ1-2; D: TRBD1; size: NA; V: TRBV19; CDR3: CASSLSRDSANYGYTF; DNA: TGTGCCAGTAGTTTATCTCGGGACAGTGCGAACTATGGCTACACCTTC
J: TRBJ2-3; D: NA; size: once; V: TRBV28; CDR3: CASTSGLYSTDTQYF; DNA: TGTGCCAGCACCTCAGGACTCTATAGCACAGATACGCAGTATTTT
J: TRBJ1-2; D: NA; size: NA; V: TRBV7-2; CDR3: CASSLDGATYGYTF; DNA: TGTGCCAGCAGCTTAGATGGAGCTACCTATGGCTACACCTTC
J: TRBJ1-2; D: TRBD1; size: NA; V: TRBV19; CDR3: CASTETGTAYGYTF; DNA: TGTGCCAGTACCGAAACCGGGACAGCGTATGGCTACACCTTC
J: TRBJ2-2; D: TRBD2; size: NA; V: TRBV4-3; CDR3: CASSQVLAGGPLNTGELFF; DNA: TGCGCCAGCAGCCAAGTACTAGCGGGGGGCCCCCTGAACACCGGGGAGCTGTTTTTT
J: TRBJ2-7; D: NA; size: NA; V: TRBV19; CDR3: CASSIADEQYF; DNA: TGTGCCAGTAGTATCGCGGACGAGCAGTACTTC
J: TRBJ2-6; D: NA; size: NA; V: TRBV5-6; CDR3: CASSFGQLLSGANVLTF; DNA: TGTGCCAGCAGCTTTGGACAACTCCTCTCTGGGGCCAACGTCCTGACTTTC
J: TRBJ1-1; D: NA; size: NA; V: TRBV19; CDR3: CASSTQLRTEAFF; DNA: TGTGCCAGTAGTACCCAACTACGGACTGAAGCTTTCTTT
J: TRBJ1-5; D: TRBD1; size: NA; V: TRBV4-2; CDR3: CASSLTGEGNQPQHF; DNA: TGTGCCAGCAGCCTCACAGGGGAAGGCAATCAGCCCCAGCATTTT
J: TRBJ1-2; D: NA; size: NA; V: TRBV30; CDR3: CAWIFYSNYGYTF; DNA: TGTGCCTGGATTTTCTATTCTAACTATGGCTACACCTTC
J: TRBJ2-7; D: NA; size: once; V: TRBV5-5; CDR3: CASRRYDSSSYEQYF; DNA: TGTGCCAGCAGGCGCTATGACAGTTCCTCCTACGAGCAGTACTTC
J: TRBJ2-3; D: TRBD1; size: NA; V: TRBV7-2; CDR3: CASSFGQGIDTQYF; DNA: TGTGCCAGCAGCTTCGGACAGGGGATAGATACGCAGTATTTT
J: TRBJ1-5; D: TRBD1; size: NA; V: TRBV28; CDR3: CASSLVANIRDSSEANQPQHF; DNA: TGTGCCAGCAGTTTAGTCGCCAATATCCGGGACAGTTCGGAGGCTAATCAGCCCCAGCATTTT
J: TRBJ2-7; D: NA; size: NA; V: TRBV6-2/TRBV6-3; CDR3: CASSYSTVTYEQYF; DNA: TGTGCCAGCAGTTACTCGACAGTCACCTACGAGCAGTACTTC
J: TRBJ2-2; D: TRBD1; size: NA; V: TRBV28; CDR3: CASSLDRGQTGELFF; DNA: TGTGCCAGCAGTTTAGACAGGGGGCAGACCGGGGAGCTGTTTTTT
J: TRBJ2-7; D: NA; size: NA; V: TRBV12-3/TRBV12-4; CDR3: CASRADITYEQYF; DNA: TGTGCCAGCAGAGCCGACATTACTTACGAGCAGTACTTC
J: TRBJ2-7; D: NA; size: NA; V: TRBV3-1/TRBV3-2; CDR3: CASTTRLEYF; DNA: TGTGCCAGCACAACTAGATTAGAGTACTTC
J: TRBJ1-1; D: TRBD1; size: NA; V: TRBV6-5; CDR3: CASSSLDRADAFF; DNA: TGTGCCAGCAGCTCCCTCGACAGGGCGGATGCTTTCTTT
J: TRBJ2-1; D: TRBD2; size: NA; V: TRBV7-3; CDR3: CASSPGTSGRPSYYNEQFF; DNA: TGTGCCAGCAGCCCGGGGACTAGCGGGAGGCCTTCCTACTACAATGAGCAGTTCTTC
J: TRBJ1-1; D: TRBD1; size: NA; V: TRBV30; CDR3: CAWSDRGSGEAFF; DNA: TGTGCCTGGAGCGACAGGGGCTCGGGTGAAGCTTTCTTT